Shown below are 22 T cell receptor beta chains from a single sample sequenced in a study of OX40 agonist ivuxolimab in advanced cancers. Using immunoSEQ multiplex PCR, the repertoire was profiled, and TCRdb retains in-frame clones only, with some absent. The sample records approximately 45,000 clones, around 90% being singletons. The sample here was CD4+ or CD8+ T cells sorted from blood, taken in a trial of the OX40 agonist ivuxolimab. All receptors come from an adult with an advanced solid tumor such as melanoma, head and neck, liver or kidney cancer.

The rearrangement uses TRBV28 and TRBJ2-2; D not certain. Trimming took 2 bases from V and 5 from J, leaving 9 bases between them. CDR3 size: 14 residues. The germline gives CDR1 MDHEN, CDR2 SYDVKM. CDR3 sequence reads: CASSLMGVTGELFF. CDR3 in DNA: TGTGCCAGCAGTTTAATGGGCGTTACCGGGGAGCTGTTTTTT. Variable domain in full (rest from reference TRBV28 and TRBJ2-2): DVKVTQSSRYLVKRTGEKVFLECVQDMDHENMFWYRQDPGLGLRLIYFSYDVKMKEKGDIPEGYSVSREKKERFSLILESASTNQTSMYLCASSLMGVTGELFFGEGSRLTVL.

The chain recombines TRBV7-3 with TRBJ2-3, with 8 bases lining up with TRBD1. Germline V gives CDR1 SGHTA, CDR2 FQGTGA. This CDR3 has 15 residues. Trimming took 1 base from V and 5 from J; bases not matched to a gene: 5. CDR3 sequence: CASSLKRTGQDTQYF. CDR3 DNA: TGTGCCAGCAGCTTAAAGAGGACAGGGCAAGATACGCAGTATTTT. The variable domain in full, with the rest retrieved from reference TRBV7-3 and TRBJ2-3, is GAGVSQTPSNKVTEKGKYVELRCDPISGHTALYWYRQSLGQGPEFLIYFQGTGAADDSGLPNDRFFAVRPEGSVSTLKIQRTERGDSAVYLCASSLKRTGQDTQYFGPGTRLTVL.

The V call is TRBV11-3, the J call TRBJ2-3; possibly TRBD1 or TRBD2 for D (5 bases each). Germline CDR1 reads SGHNT; CDR2 reads YENEEA. This CDR3 spans 15 amino acids. V lost 3 bases, J lost 1 base, and 11 bases lay in between. The chain's CDR3 is CASSFTGLRTDTQYF. The CDR3 bases are TGTGCCAGCAGCTTTACGGGGCTTCGCACAGATACGCAGTATTTT.

V usage is TRBV4-1 and J usage is TRBJ2-7, with D maybe TRBD1 (5 bases). The CDR3 consists of 16 residues. The germline CDR1 and CDR2 sequences are MGHRA and YSYEKL. V gave up 0 bases and J gave up 1 base, with 13 bases separating them. This chain's CDR3 is CASSQDDTGLSYEQYF. In DNA form, the CDR3 reads TGCGCCAGCAGCCAAGATGACACAGGCCTATCCTACGAGCAGTACTTC.

Details on this clone: Other DNA sequences from this sample encode an identical CDR3 as well. The rearrangement uses TRBV7-2 and TRBJ1-2; D gene ambiguous. This CDR3 has 13 residues. Germline V gene data show CDR1 as SGHTA and CDR2 as FQGNSA. Deletions cut 5 bases from V and 4 bases from J, with 11 bases between. The CDR3: CASSPSGSYGYTF. In nucleotides, the CDR3 is TGTGCCAGCAGCCCCAGCGGTAGCTATGGCTACACCTTC.

The CDR3 sequence is CASSQGGSEQFF. DNA of the CDR3: TGTGCCAGCTCCCAAGGGGGGAGTGAGCAGTTCTTC. The rearrangement joins TRBV19 to TRBJ2-1; D may correspond to TRBD1 or TRBD2 (6 bases each). This CDR3 is built from 12 residues. CDR1 is LNHDA, CDR2 SQIVND, per germline (reference sequence). V shed 9 bases and J shed 9 bases, with 15 bases lying between them. The complete variable domain, with remaining parts taken from reference TRBV19 and TRBJ2-1, reads DGGITQSPKYLFRKEGQNVTLSCEQNLNHDAMYWYRQDPGQGLRLIYYSQIVNDFQKGDIAEGYSVSREKKESFPLTVTSAQKNPTAFYLCASSQGGSEQFFGPGTRLTVL.

The chain has TRBV4-3 and TRBJ2-2; tentatively, D is TRBD1 or TRBD2 (5 bases each). CDR1 is LGHNA and CDR2 is YSLEER in the germline V gene. This CDR3 comprises 17 residues. With 2 bases removed from V and 1 base from J, the gap between germline ends came to 14 bases. The CDR3, as DNA: TGCGCCAGCAGCCAAAGAGGGGTAGTTGGGAACACCGGGGAGCTGTTTTTT. This codes for CASSQRGVVGNTGELFF.

The V gene is TRBV6-4, the J gene TRBJ1-6, with 8 bases identical to TRBD1. V gave up 3 bases and J gave up 5 bases; unmatched junction bases: 0. Germline CDR1 and CDR2: MRHNA and SNTAGT. The CDR3 length is 14 residues. The CDR3 is CASSETGDNSPLHF. As DNA, the CDR3 is TGTGCCAGCAGTGAGACAGGGGATAATTCACCCCTCCACTTT.

The chain combines TRBV5-1 with TRBJ2-7, with 7 bases matching TRBD2. This CDR3 spans 12 amino acids. Germline V gene sequence: CDR1 SGHRS, CDR2 YFSETQ. The V segment lost 3 bases and the J segment 5 bases; nucleotides outside the gene matches: 2. The CDR3 DNA follows: TGCGCCAGCAGCTGGGAGGGGCACGAGCAGTACTTC. This translates into CASSWEGHEQYF.

CDR3 sequence (DNA): TGCAGTGCTCCGACCAGGAATGGCTACACCTTC. Its protein is CSAPTRNGYTF. The gene calls are TRBV20-1 and TRBJ1-2; D call uncertain. CDR3 length: 11 amino acids. V was cut by 5 bases and J by 6 bases, with 10 bases left in between. In germline, CDR1 is DFQATT, CDR2 SNEGSKA (reference sequence).

This chain connects TRBV6-5 to TRBJ2-2, with 7 bases matching TRBD1. The CDR3 is made up of 15 amino acids. Looked up from germline, CDR1 is MNHEY and CDR2 is SVGAGI. Losses at the gene ends were 7 bases for V and 0 bases for J; bases not matched to a gene: 5. CDR3 region: CASTPGQTNTGELFF. The CDR3 nucleotides read TGTGCCAGCACCCCGGGACAGACGAACACCGGGGAGCTGTTTTTT.

The J gene is TRBJ1-2, the V gene TRBV2; no reliable D call. The CDR3 runs 10 residues. Trimming left V 4 bases short and J 7 bases short, with 4 bases between. The germline gives CDR1 SNHLY, CDR2 FYNNEI. As DNA, the CDR3 is TGTGCCAGCAGTGTAAGTGGCTACACCTTC. This codes for CASSVSGYTF.

J is TRBJ1-1 and V is TRBV19; D gene unclear. CDR1 and CDR2 from the germline V gene are LNHDA and SQIVND (reference sequence). The CDR3 sequence is 13 residues long. Trimming pared 5 bases from V and 0 bases from J, leaving 7 bases between. The CDR3 coding sequence is TGTGCCAGTAGTGCCACCCTGAACACTGAAGCTTTCTTT. This encodes CASSATLNTEAFF.

The V and J genes are TRBV27 and TRBJ1-5, with 7 bases lining up with TRBD1. The CDR3 runs to 16 residues. Germline values: CDR1 MNHEY, CDR2 SMNVEV (reference sequence). The V and J ends lost 5 bases and 5 bases, in that order; junction bases with no gene match: 12. The CDR3 DNA reads as TGTGCCAGCAGTCATAGACCCGACAGGGACCATCAGCCCCAGCATTTT. Its translation is CASSHRPDRDHQPQHF.

The chain links TRBV5-1 to TRBJ1-2; weak D call: TRBD1 (6 bases). The CDR3 runs to 15 residues. The germline CDR1 and CDR2 sequences are SGHRS and YFSETQ. V dropped 4 bases and J dropped 4 bases, with 17 bases sitting between them. The CDR3 DNA follows: TGCGCCAGCAGCGGGGACACTCAATGGGCCTATGGCTACACCTTC. This codes for CASSGDTQWAYGYTF. The entire variable domain, with the rest obtained from reference TRBV5-1 and TRBJ1-2, is as follows: KAGVTQTPRYLIKTRGQQVTLSCSPISGHRSVSWYQQTPGQGLQFLFEYFSETQRNKGNFPGRFSGRQFSNSRSEMNVSTLELGDSALYLCASSGDTQWAYGYTFGSGTRLTVV.

CDR3 in amino acids: CASSISVVAKNIQYF. As DNA, the CDR3 is TGTGCCAGCAGCATCTCCGTGGTAGCCAAAAACATTCAGTACTTC. This chain connects TRBV13 to TRBJ2-4; no clear D gene. Germline V gene sequence: CDR1 PRHDT, CDR2 FYEKMQ (reference sequence). V gave up 5 bases and J gave up 0 bases, with 11 bases separating them. This CDR3 has 15 amino acids.

As DNA, the CDR3 is TGTGCCAGCAGCTTAAGCGCCACAGGGAATTGGCAGCCCCAGCATTTT. Translating it yields CASSLSATGNWQPQHF. This chain connects TRBV11-2 to TRBJ1-5, with D possibly matching TRBD1 (6 bases). Germline V lookup: CDR1 SGHAT, CDR2 FQNNGV. The CDR3 is 16 amino acids. Between the trimmed V and J ends, which lost 2 bases and 7 bases, there was a span of 18 bases.

V is TRBV28 and J is TRBJ2-1, with D possibly being TRBD1 (5 bases). This CDR3 comprises 13 residues. Looked up from germline, CDR1 is MDHEN and CDR2 is SYDVKM. Trimming shortened V by 3 bases and J by 9 bases, and 12 bases separated the two germline ends. The CDR3 DNA sequence: TGTGCCAGCAGTTTGGGCAGGGCAGGTGAGCAGTTCTTC. It yields the protein CASSLGRAGEQFF. The complete variable domain, with remaining parts taken from reference TRBV28 and TRBJ2-1, reads DVKVTQSSRYLVKRTGEKVFLECVQDMDHENMFWYRQDPGLGLRLIYFSYDVKMKEKGDIPEGYSVSREKKERFSLILESASTNQTSMYLCASSLGRAGEQFFGPGTRLTVL.

J is TRBJ2-5 and V is TRBV5-4, with D uncertain. The CDR3 runs 12 residues. Trimming stripped 3 bases from V and 9 bases from J, with 12 bases between. Germline V gene data show CDR1 as SGHNT and CDR2 as YYREEE (reference sequence). The CDR3 DNA reads TGTGCCAGCAGCTATGGGGTCGAGGCCCAGTACTTC. It codes for CASSYGVEAQYF.

The V call is TRBV28, the J call TRBJ2-2; D remains unclear. The CDR3 sequence is 17 residues long. V was cut by 5 bases and J by 1 base, with 17 bases left in between. CDR1 MDHEN and CDR2 SYDVKM come from the germline V gene. CDR3 in amino acids: CASSPLDTFGNTGELFF. Written as DNA, the CDR3 is TGTGCCAGCAGTCCCCTAGACACCTTTGGGAACACCGGGGAGCTGTTTTTT.

The chain uses TRBV7-9 and TRBJ1-2, with 7 positions matching TRBD1. The CDR3 totals 14 residues. With V trimmed by 1 base and J by 3 bases, 2 bases remained unmatched. Germline V CDR1 and CDR2: SEHNR, FQNEAQ (reference sequence). The CDR3 protein is CASSLGGTDYGYTF. The CDR3 region has the DNA TGTGCCAGCAGCTTAGGAGGGACAGACTATGGCTACACCTTC.

This clone appeared once. V is TRBV10-2 and J is TRBJ2-4, with a weak D call TRBD1 (6 bases). CDR1 is WSHSY, CDR2 SAAADI, per germline. V gave up 2 bases and J gave up 7 bases, with 12 bases separating them. This CDR3 has 14 amino acids. DNA of the CDR3: TGCGCCAGCAGTGAGAGTGACAGGATCAACATTCAGTACTTC. Translated: CASSESDRINIQYF.